The clone carrying this TCR beta chain was picked up many times. Its matching antigen is unknown. Stated time point: newly diagnosed GD, antithyroid drugs for less than 3 months. RNA from PBMCs was the source of the TCR library. Between the trimmed V and J ends, which lost 6 bases and 2 bases, there was a span of 16 bases. The CDR3 is made up of 15 amino acids. Germline V CDR1 and CDR2: MNHEY, SMNVEV (reference sequence). The sample originates from a study of regulatory T cells in long-lasting Graves disease. Study background: Recently diagnosed Graves' patients had received antithyroid drugs for under 3 months. Whole-study findings and limits: Newly diagnosed disease favored TRBV20-1 and TRBJ2-1 over persistent disease. It was possible that the small sample size reduced accuracy.

Researchers made TCR beta libraries by using iRepertoire HTBI primers and running Arm-PCR on CDR3 regions. Using its own MiXCR run on the multiplex PCR reads, TCRdb lists one record per CDR3 protein. Here the sample spans about 220,000 distinct CDR3 sequences, approximately 18% being singletons. These data are also associated with another study on T cells in Graves' hyperthyroidism and ophthalmopathy. From that report: Most thyroid clonotypes with frequency above 0.001 were detected in blood.

The sample was peripheral blood mononuclear cells (PBMCs), taken at new diagnosis, from a patient treated with antithyroid drugs. The TCR originated in a woman aged 30 to 39 with Graves disease. V usage is TRBV27 and J usage is TRBJ1-1; D unclear. In DNA, the CDR3 is TGTGCCAGCAGAACTGGTGGGTTTGAAAACACTGAAGCTTTCTTT. Its protein product is CASRTGGFENTEAFF.